These 19 T cell receptor beta chains came from one sample sequenced in a study of identical twins. One entry per CDR3 protein results from TCRdb running MiXCR on the 5' RACE reads. The sample has about 660,000 distinct CDR3 sequences, 8% to 9% seen once; the top ten hold roughly 0.97%. Another study also made use of these data, one on yellow fever vaccine responses in identical twins.

Sequencing was done on a sample of PBMCs. The receptors here all came from a woman between 18 and 29 years old in good health.

This clonotype was recorded at least ten times. A much larger clonotype is one base distant, so this may be a read error. The gene calls are TRBV5-1 and TRBJ2-7; a weak D match, TRBD2 (5 bases). CDR1 and CDR2 from the germline V gene are SGHRS and YFSETQ. Trimming cost V 0 bases and J 2 bases, with 6 bases left between them. CDR3 size: 13 residues. In DNA form, the CDR3 reads TGCGCCAGCAGCTTGGGGGAGCCCTACGAGCAGTACTTC. Translating gives CASSLGEPYEQYF.

This chain connects TRBV6-5 to TRBJ2-3; a weak D match, TRBD2 (6 bases). This CDR3 region has 16 residues. The germline gives CDR1 MNHEY, CDR2 SVGAGI. Trimming took off 7 bases at V and 0 bases at J, with 17 bases between the two ends. The CDR3 region has the DNA TGTGCCAGCAATCCTCGAGGCGGGGCTAGCACAGATACGCAGTATTTT. Translation gives CASNPRGGASTDTQYF.

The chain employs TRBV5-1 and TRBJ2-3; D gene ambiguous. The CDR3 has 15 residues. The germline V and J ends were trimmed by 0 bases and 1 base, with 9 bases remaining between them. Germline values: CDR1 SGHRS, CDR2 YFSETQ. CDR3 loop: CASSLAQPGTDTQYF. CDR3 DNA: TGCGCCAGCAGCTTGGCCCAGCCCGGCACAGATACGCAGTATTTT.

This clonotype was detected a few times. J is TRBJ2-3 and V is TRBV6-1, with D possibly being TRBD2 (6 bases). This CDR3 contains 15 residues. Germline assignment: CDR1 MNHNS and CDR2 SASEGT. Trimming took 7 bases from V and 2 from J, leaving 16 bases between them. The CDR3 DNA follows: TGTGCCAGCATGCGCGGCGGGGCCCTCACAGATACGCAGTATTTT. Its translation is CASMRGGALTDTQYF.

This clonotype was detected a few times. The chain carries TRBV5-1 and TRBJ2-5; D is unclear. V shed 1 base and J shed 4 bases, with 5 bases lying between them. The CDR3 loop spans 12 amino acids. From germline, CDR1 is SGHRS and CDR2 YFSETQ. The CDR3 spells CASSLTTETQYF. CDR3 sequence (DNA): TGCGCCAGCAGCTTGACGACAGAGACCCAGTACTTC.

The rearrangement uses TRBV7-2 and TRBJ1-1; D not resolved. The germline V gene encodes CDR1 SGHTA and CDR2 FQGNSA. The germline V and J ends were trimmed by 5 bases and 3 bases, with 10 bases remaining between them. The CDR3 totals 13 residues. The CDR3 spells CASSPGRDTEAFF. The CDR3 bases are TGTGCCAGCAGCCCCGGGAGGGACACTGAAGCTTTCTTT.

The chain combines TRBV5-6 with TRBJ2-5; a weak D match, TRBD2 (5 bases). The germline gives CDR1 SGHDT, CDR2 YYEEEE. V shed 4 bases and J shed 1 base, with 11 bases lying between them. The length of the CDR3 is 14 residues. The CDR3 loop is CASSIGLRQETQYF. CDR3 nucleotides: TGTGCCAGCAGCATCGGACTCCGCCAAGAGACCCAGTACTTC.

This rearrangement joins TRBV6-1 to TRBJ2-7; 8 positions match TRBD2. V shed 6 bases, J shed 7 bases, and the junction held 17 bases outside the gene matches. This CDR3 region has 16 residues. The germline V gene encodes CDR1 MNHNS and CDR2 SASEGT. CDR3: CASSQTSGLGSREQYF. The DNA of the CDR3 is TGTGCCAGCAGCCAAACATCGGGACTAGGTTCACGAGAGCAGTACTTC.

This clonotype was seen ten or more times. This chain uses TRBV5-6 with TRBJ2-1; 9 bases align to TRBD2. Looked up from germline, CDR1 is SGHDT and CDR2 is YYEEEE. The CDR3 consists of 15 residues. The V gene end was trimmed by 4 bases and the J gene end by 2 bases; junction bases not matched to a gene: 4. DNA for the CDR3: TGTGCCAGCAGCACAGGGACTAGCACCTACAATGAGCAGTTCTTC. Translated: CASSTGTSTYNEQFF.

J is TRBJ2-3 and V is TRBV5-1, with 10 bases lining up with TRBD1. V gave up 4 bases and J gave up 3 bases; unmatched junction bases: 8. The CDR3 contains 16 residues. Germline loops: CDR1 SGHRS, CDR2 YFSETQ. The CDR3 sequence: CASSPGTGVKTDTQYF. DNA of the CDR3: TGCGCCAGCAGCCCAGGGACAGGGGTAAAGACAGATACGCAGTATTTT. Full variable domain (remainder filled in from reference TRBV5-1 and TRBJ2-3): KAGVTQTPRYLIKTRGQQVTLSCSPISGHRSVSWYQQTPGQGLQFLFEYFSETQRNKGNFPGRFSGRQFSNSRSEMNVSTLELGDSALYLCASSPGTGVKTDTQYFGPGTRLTVL.

J is TRBJ2-3 and V is TRBV7-6, with 12 positions matching TRBD2. V was pared by 0 bases and J by 5 bases, with 3 bases of the junction left unmatched. The germline CDR1 and CDR2 sequences are SGHVS and FNYEAQ. This CDR3 is 16 amino acids long. Written as DNA, the CDR3 is TGTGCCAGCAGCTTAGCGCTAGCGGGGGGGCTAGATACGCAGTATTTT. Its translation: CASSLALAGGLDTQYF.

The CDR3 protein is CATRTGAEKETQYF. In DNA form, the CDR3 reads TGTGCCACCAGGACGGGGGCCGAAAAAGAGACCCAGTACTTC. The chain uses TRBV15 and TRBJ2-5; D possibly matches TRBD1 or TRBD2 (6 bases each). The CDR3 contains 14 residues. Germline-derived CDR1 and CDR2 are LNHNV and YYDKDF (reference sequence). V was shortened by 6 bases and J by 3 bases, with 14 bases between the two germline ends.

This clonotype was counted only a few times. This sequence joins TRBV15 and TRBJ2-7; 9 bases map to TRBD1. The germline CDR1 and CDR2 sequences are LNHNV and YYDKDF (reference sequence). V dropped 3 bases and J dropped 1; count of bases not matched to a gene: 1. This CDR3 is built from 14 residues. The CDR3 DNA follows: TGTGCCACCAGCAGGGGACAGGGATCCTACGAGCAGTACTTC. Translated: CATSRGQGSYEQYF.

The CDR3 region is CASRVPTAGRTGELFF. The CDR3 coding sequence is TGTGCCAGCAGGGTACCTACAGCGGGGCGAACCGGGGAGCTGTTTTTT. The chain is built from TRBV28 and TRBJ2-2, with 7 bases aligning to TRBD2. Trimming cost V 6 bases and J 5 bases; bases outside gene matches: 12. The CDR3 is made up of 16 amino acids. Germline V gives CDR1 MDHEN, CDR2 SYDVKM.

The rearrangement uses TRBV20-1 and TRBJ2-5; no definite D call. The CDR3 sequence is 14 residues long. Germline V gene sequence: CDR1 DFQATT, CDR2 SNEGSKA (reference sequence). Trimming shortened V by 4 bases and J by 4 bases, and 16 bases separated the two germline ends. The CDR3 sequence: CSAIEDRVRETQYF. The CDR3 region has the DNA TGCAGTGCTATAGAGGACCGCGTACGAGAGACCCAGTACTTC.

This chain joins TRBV12-3 or TRBV12-4 and TRBJ2-7, with 10 bases that match TRBD2. Trimming at V came to 6 bases and at J to 7 bases, leaving 6 bases not matched to a gene. The CDR3 consists of 13 residues. For the CDR3, the DNA is TGTGCCAGCAGCTGGAAACTAGCGGGGGAGCAGTACTTC. It yields the protein CASSWKLAGEQYF.

This clonotype was counted a few times. The chain is built from TRBV24-1 and TRBJ2-1, with TRBD1 as a possible D gene (6 bases). Germline assignment: CDR1 KGHDR and CDR2 SFDVKD. The V end was cut by 0 bases, the J end by 7 bases, with 12 bases between. The CDR3 length is 15 residues. The CDR3 protein is CATSDLTGLWNEQFF. The DNA for the CDR3 is TGTGCCACCAGTGATTTGACAGGGTTGTGGAATGAGCAGTTCTTC.

Only a few counts were recorded for this clonotype. The rearrangement uses TRBV7-9 and TRBJ2-5, with TRBD2 identical over 8 bases. The CDR3 extends over 15 amino acids. Looked up from germline, CDR1 is SEHNR and CDR2 is FQNEAQ (reference sequence). V gave up 5 bases and J gave up 0 bases; unmatched junction bases: 5. The CDR3 DNA reads as TGTGCCAGCAGCAGATCTAGCGGGTACCAAGAGACCCAGTACTTC. Encoded protein: CASSRSSGYQETQYF.

This clonotype occurred a few times. The V and J genes are TRBV27 and TRBJ2-7, with D possibly being TRBD2 (5 bases). The V gene lost 6 bases and the J gene lost 4 bases, with 28 bases spanning the gap. The CDR3 sequence is 18 residues long. CDR1 is MNHEY, CDR2 SMNVEV, per germline (reference sequence). CDR3 DNA: TGTGCCAGCAGCCCCGCACCCCTCGGAAGGACTCGCCAATACGAGCAGTACTTC. Translation gives CASSPAPLGRTRQYEQYF.